This record covers a single TCR beta chain. The antigen this receptor binds is unknown. Per-base qualities were not stored, and no clone one base away is much larger. The immunoSEQ assay amplified TCRB CDR3 regions from approximately 2 micrograms of genomic DNA, or from all available DNA when less than that amount was available. Multiplex PCR used 60 forward primers for TCR V beta segments and 13 reverse primers for J beta segments. To estimate reads per starting template, synthetic control templates were spiked into each sample at limiting dilution. The Illumina HiSeq System generated sequencing reads of 87 bp. Per the source publication's procedure: To remove PCR and sequencing errors, closely related sequences were merged with a nearest neighbor algorithm. TCR overlap was measured as the percentage of unique tumor TCR beta sequences also present in the same patient's peripheral blood. Not all clones reach the TCRdb copy of this immuneACCESS table, which keeps in-frame sequences only. Checked studies attribute under half of the gap to unresolved V genes and leave the rest unexplained. The DNA was the basis for D and trimming; V, J and clone size are from that table. Counted in this sample were around 78,000 clones; roughly 87% of them appeared once. The top ten clones comprise approximately 2.1% of the sample.

Reading the label with the study, this specimen's time point is: after dendritic cell vaccination, including at tumor progression/relapse. To be selected, patients needed enough residual fresh-frozen tumor tissue and more than two years of available survival data. Molecular status otherwise varied across the glioblastoma patients, but none of them carried an isocitrate dehydrogenase mutation. PBMC were collected before vaccination, two weeks after the third vaccination, and at tumor progression if tumor progression occurred. The Qiagen DNeasy Blood extraction Kit was used to extract genomic DNA. The record originates from a study of glioma-infiltrating T cells after dendritic cell vaccination (dated by TCRdb to about 2016). Study-wide context: The cohort included 15 or so glioblastoma patients drawn from Phase I and II dendritic cell vaccination trials, of whom 9 were newly diagnosed and 6 had recurrent disease. Between the early 2000s and the early 2010s, the patients were given dendritic cell vaccination pulsed with autologous tumor lysate. The vaccine was prepared from monocyte-derived dendritic cells that were cultured for more than six days with IL-4 and GM-CSF and then pulsed overnight with autologous tumor lysate. Each patient was given three intradermal dendritic cell vaccine injections, spaced two weeks apart, in the arm below the axilla. In glioblastoma patients vaccinated with dendritic cells, deep sequencing of TCR beta CDR3 regions served to measure the amount of tumor-infiltrating lymphocytes and to compare repertoires between tumor and blood. Survival after dendritic cell vaccination was correlated with TCR sequencing metrics, such as TIL content and the overlap between tumor and blood repertoires.

V is reduced by 6 bases and J by 5 bases, leaving a spacing of 19 bases between them. The CDR3 has 15 amino acids, counting the end cysteine and phenylalanine. The only DNA kept is the CDR3, 45 bases in frame from the first base. The germline V gene (reference sequence) specifies SEHNR as CDR1 and FQNEAQ as CDR2. The paper's findings and limits, for the study overall: No direct relationship between TCR clonality and survival was found, suggesting that a diverse polyclonal response may matter. Higher estimated pretreatment TIL content predicted longer time to progression and overall survival after dendritic cell vaccination. The cohort was small and heterogeneous, and full blood and tumor sets were available for few patients, with initial-recurrent tumor pairs available for even fewer patients. The TCR overlap response model with three groups was called speculative and said to need prospective validation.

This chain is built from TRBV7-9 and TRBJ1-2; matching of 6 bases hints at TRBD1 as the D gene. Sequencing was performed on blood, taken after dendritic cell vaccination. The receptor was derived from a human donor with glioblastoma. The CDR3 in this case is CASSITGRGEYGYTF. The DNA is TGTGCCAGCAGTATAACAGGGAGGGGTGAGTATGGCTACACCTTC.